This T cell receptor (beta chain) was recovered during a study of a mutant IDH1 vaccine in newly diagnosed glioma. Time point noted: week 35, safety follow-up. Topical imiquimod was applied with each vaccine dose, which held 300 ug of mutant IDH1 20-mer peptide. CDR1 is SGHDT and CDR2 is YYEEEE in the germline V gene. The CDR3 runs 15 residues. Losses at the gene ends were 2 bases for V and 1 base for J; bases not matched to a gene: 3. With respect to this clone: Antigen specificity is unknown.

Clones were read by immunoSEQ multiplex PCR, and TCRdb kept only the in-frame ones, dropping some. Found here are about 45,000 clones, approximately 92% of them singletons; the top ten hold about 2.3%. Specimen: PBMCs, collected from a glioma patient whose treatment included an IDH1 peptide vaccine. This clonotype was obtained from a middle-aged man with glioma. This chain connects TRBV5-6 to TRBJ1-3; 7 bases are a match to TRBD1. DNA of the CDR3: TGTGCCAGCAGCTTCAAGGGGGCATCTGGAAACACCATATATTTT. It is translated as CASSFKGASGNTIYF. The variable domain in full, with the rest retrieved from reference TRBV5-6 and TRBJ1-3, is DAGVTQSPTHLIKTRGQQVTLRCSPKSGHDTVSWYQQALGQGPQFIFQYYEEEERQRGNFPDRFSGHQFPNYSSELNVNALLLGDSALYLCASSFKGASGNTIYFGEGSWLTVV.